This entry describes one T cell receptor beta chain. Its antigen is unidentified. The sample comes from a study of beta chain features in type 1 diabetes. Study results and caveats: Among all four CD4+ subsets, Type 1 diabetes patients had TCRB CDR3s that were moderately but significantly shorter. cDNA-based sequencing might over-represent cells highly expressing TCR.

Stem cell-like memory, regulatory, central memory and naive CD4+ cells were sorted via CD45RO/CCR7/CD25/CD127/CD95/CD27. Germline CDR1 reads SSHAT; CDR2 reads FNYEAQ (reference sequence). This CDR3 contains 17 residues. The V gene end was trimmed by 1 base and the J gene end by 0 bases; junction bases not matched to a gene: 5. The investigators reverse transcribed all of the isolated RNA, so they sequenced expressed TCRB transcripts. Measured with immunoSEQ multiplex PCR; TCRdb has only the in-frame clones, and not every one. Of a few hundred thousand clones listed, 13% are singletons. This TCR was sampled from a woman under 30 with type 1 diabetes. The sequenced sample consisted of naive CD4+ T cells from blood. The rearrangement uses TRBV7-7 and TRBJ2-5; 10 bases map to TRBD2. The CDR3 sequence: CASSLGGLAVYQETQYF. The DNA of the CDR3 is TGTGCCAGCAGCTTAGGAGGACTAGCGGTGTACCAAGAGACCCAGTACTTC. Based on the CDR3 plus reference TRBV7-7 and TRBJ2-5, the full variable domain is GAGVSQSPRYKVTKRGQDVTLRCDPISSHATLYWYQQALGQGPEFLTYFNYEAQPDKSGLPSDRFSAERPEGSISTLTIQRTEQRDSAMYRCASSLGGLAVYQETQYFGPGTRLLVL.